These 14 T cell receptor beta chains were sequenced from one sample in a study of regulatory T cells in long-lasting Graves disease. Arm-PCR with iRepertoire HTBI primers amplified the CDR3 regions for these TCR beta libraries. From the multiplex PCR reads, TCRdb called clonotypes with MiXCR, one entry per CDR3 protein. The table includes approximately 400,000 distinct CDR3 sequences, approximately 25% detected once. Documented time point: persistent/refractory GD, antithyroid drugs over 5 years with positive TRAb. Making the TCR library involved RNA that had been extracted from PBMCs. Sequenced material: peripheral blood mononuclear cells (PBMCs), taken when the disease was refractory, from a patient treated with antithyroid drugs. The receptors here all came from a woman between 40 and 55 years old with Graves disease.

This clonotype has a count of ten or more. This chain connects TRBV6-1 to TRBJ2-5; TRBD2 aligns across 14 bases. The CDR3 runs 18 residues. Losses at the gene ends were 5 bases for V and 0 bases for J; bases not matched to a gene: 8. Germline lookup yields CDR1 MNHNS and CDR2 SASEGT. Here the CDR3 DNA reads TGTGCCAGCAGTCCCAGACTAGCGGGAGGGAGGTACCAAGAGACCCAGTACTTC. Amino acid sequence: CASSPRLAGGRYQETQYF.

The chain combines TRBV20-1 with TRBJ2-7; unclear D gene. Looked up from germline, CDR1 is DFQATT and CDR2 is SNEGSKA (reference sequence). This CDR3 has 14 amino acids. V was shortened by 6 bases and J by 3 bases, with 18 bases between the two germline ends. This CDR3 reads CSAPPPLSYYEQYF. Written as DNA, the CDR3 is TGCAGTGCCCCCCCCCCCCTTAGTTACTACGAGCAGTACTTC.

The chain uses TRBV6-5 and TRBJ1-2; possibly TRBD1 for D (5 bases). Trimming cost V 4 bases and J 9 bases, with 15 bases left between them. CDR1 and CDR2 (germline): MNHEY, SVGAGI. CDR3 size: 13 residues. This CDR3 is CASSSGFSRSYTF. CDR3 sequence (DNA): TGTGCCAGCAGTTCAGGGTTTTCGCGGAGCTACACCTTC.

This clonotype was detected ten times or more. The chain couples TRBV30 to TRBJ2-5; 8 bases map to TRBD2. Germline trimming cut 4 bases from V and 4 bases from J; bases unmatched to any gene: 8. This CDR3 region has 14 residues. CDR1 GTSNPN and CDR2 SVGIG come from the germline V gene (reference sequence). The CDR3 loop is CAWTHRGGGETQYF. CDR3 coding DNA: TGTGCCTGGACCCACCGGGGGGGGGGAGAGACCCAGTACTTC.

This clonotype was seen ten or more times. The chain carries TRBV3-1 and TRBJ2-5, with D perhaps assigned TRBD1 or TRBD2 (6 bases each). Trimming left V 2 bases short and J 4 bases short, with 14 bases between. CDR3 size: 15 residues. CDR1 and CDR2 (germline): LGHDT, YNNKEL (reference sequence). CDR3 sequence reads: CASSQSSGAGETQYF. As DNA, the CDR3 is TGTGCCAGCAGCCAATCCTCGGGGGCAGGAGAGACCCAGTACTTC.

This clonotype was seen ten or more times. This chain uses TRBV10-2 with TRBJ2-7; D remains unclear. The length of the CDR3 is 14 residues. Germline CDR1 and CDR2: WSHSY and SAAADI. V was shortened by 3 bases and J by 5 bases, with 14 bases between the two germline ends. DNA for the CDR3: TGCGCCAGCAGTGAAGGCAGCTTATGGGACGAGCAGTACTTC. It codes for CASSEGSLWDEQYF.

The V and J genes are TRBV7-2 and TRBJ2-1; D not resolved. The CDR3 spans 11 residues. Trimming left V 8 bases short and J 6 bases short, with 8 bases between. The germline gives CDR1 SGHTA, CDR2 FQGNSA. CDR3 protein: CASGRLNEQFF. The CDR3 DNA reads as TGTGCCAGCGGCCGACTCAATGAGCAGTTCTTC.

This clonotype was recorded at least ten times. The genes are TRBV12-3 or TRBV12-4 and TRBJ1-1, with unresolved D. This CDR3 has 15 amino acids. Trimming pared 5 bases from V and 1 base from J, leaving 14 bases between. The CDR3 DNA follows: TGTGCCAGCAGTCTCCATCGACTCACGAACACTGAAGCTTTCTTT. Translated, it gives CASSLHRLTNTEAFF.

Details on this clonotype: A much larger clone sits a single nucleotide away, making a read error possible. The J gene is TRBJ1-1, the V gene TRBV7-9; no definite D call. The germline V and J ends were trimmed by 4 bases and 4 bases, with 7 bases remaining between them. The CDR3 covers 12 residues. CDR1 is SEHNR, CDR2 FQNEAQ, per germline (reference sequence). CDR3 coding DNA: TGTGCCAGCAGCTCGCAGAGCACTGAAGCTTTCTTT. It yields the protein CASSSQSTEAFF. Variable domain in full (rest from reference TRBV7-9 and TRBJ1-1): DTGVSQNPRHKITKRGQNVTFRCDPISEHNRLYWYRQTLGQGPEFLTYFQNEAQLEKSRLLSDRFSAERPKGSFSTLEIQRTEQGDSAMYLCASSSQSTEAFFGQGTRLTVV.

The chain joins TRBV3-1 to TRBJ2-7, with unresolved D. Germline V gene sequence: CDR1 LGHDT, CDR2 YNNKEL (reference sequence). The length of the CDR3 is 14 residues. V lost 1 base to trimming and J lost 4 bases, with 11 bases between them. This chain's CDR3 is CASSQVARGYEQYF. In nucleotides, the CDR3 is TGTGCCAGCAGCCAAGTGGCCAGAGGATACGAGCAGTACTTC.

This clonotype was found many times. The chain employs TRBV28 and TRBJ2-7; TRBD2 aligns across 8 bases. Germline V lookup: CDR1 MDHEN, CDR2 SYDVKM. This CDR3 has 14 amino acids. V lost 6 bases, J lost 1 base, and 5 bases stayed unmatched. CDR3 bases: TGTGCCAGCAGCTTAGTAGCGGGATCCTACGAGCAGTACTTC. This gives the protein CASSLVAGSYEQYF.

This clonotype was picked up one time. CDR3 protein: CATSDTAGYEQYF. The CDR3 DNA reads TGTGCCACCAGTGACACGGCCGGTTACGAGCAGTACTTC. The V and J genes are TRBV24-1 and TRBJ2-7; no clear D gene. The CDR3 loop spans 13 amino acids. The V gene lost 4 bases and the J gene lost 4 bases, with 10 bases spanning the gap. Germline CDR1 KGHDR, CDR2 SFDVKD.

The CDR3 reads CAWTRVGNSPLHF. In nucleotides, the CDR3 is TGTGCCTGGACGCGGGTGGGTAATTCACCCCTCCACTTT. The J gene is TRBJ1-6, the V gene TRBV30; D is unclear. The CDR3 has 13 residues. Trimming removed 4 bases at V and 6 bases at J, with 10 bases between. From germline, CDR1 is GTSNPN and CDR2 SVGIG (reference sequence).

The chain joins TRBV12-3 or TRBV12-4 to TRBJ1-5; a possible D gene is TRBD1 (5 bases). The CDR3 spans 14 residues. V lost 1 base and J 8 bases, leaving 12 bases between the germline ends. DNA of the CDR3: TGTGCCAGCAGTTTAGGAACAGGCTACGAGCCCCAGCATTTT. Translating gives CASSLGTGYEPQHF.